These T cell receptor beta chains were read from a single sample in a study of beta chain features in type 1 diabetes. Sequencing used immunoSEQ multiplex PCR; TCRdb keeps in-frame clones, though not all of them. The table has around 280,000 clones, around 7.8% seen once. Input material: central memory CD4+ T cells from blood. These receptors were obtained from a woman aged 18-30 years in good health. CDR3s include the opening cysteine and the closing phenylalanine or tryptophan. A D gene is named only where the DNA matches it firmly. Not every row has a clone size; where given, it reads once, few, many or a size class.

CASSPLAGGGTDTQYF,TGTGCCAGCAGCCCACTAGCGGGGGGAGGCACAGATACGCAGTATTTT,TRBV4-2,TRBD2,TRBJ2-3,-
CASSFMSGGAETQYF,TGTGCCAGCAGCTTCATGAGCGGGGGGGCGGAGACCCAGTACTTC,TRBV5-4,TRBD2,TRBJ2-5,-
CASRRRLQEGANVLTF,TGTGCCAGCCGACGCCGGCTCCAGGAAGGGGCCAACGTCCTGACTTTC,TRBV11-2,-,TRBJ2-6,-
CASSPESSVRAYEQYF,TGTGCCAGCAGCCCCGAATCAAGCGTTCGCGCCTACGAGCAGTACTTC,TRBV5-4,-,TRBJ2-7,-
CASSATQNTEAFF,TGTGCCAGCAGCGCCACACAGAACACTGAAGCTTTCTTT,TRBV9,-,TRBJ1-1,few
CASSQVTSGRNYEQYF,TGCGCCAGCAGCCAAGTTACTAGCGGGAGAAATTACGAGCAGTACTTC,TRBV4-1,TRBD2,TRBJ2-7,few
CASSGFGRTSTDTQYF,TGTGCCAGTAGTGGATTCGGGAGGACTAGCACAGATACGCAGTATTTT,TRBV19,TRBD2,TRBJ2-3,-
CASSQGMLAAVYNEQFF,TGCGCCAGCAGCCAAGGTATGCTAGCAGCCGTCTACAATGAGCAGTTCTTC,TRBV4-1,-,TRBJ2-1,many
CASSELVQGNSPLHF,TGTGCCAGCAGTGAACTTGTACAGGGAAATTCACCCCTCCACTTT,TRBV2,-,TRBJ1-6,-
CASSLEGGGLIGKNIQYF,TGTGCCAGCAGCTTAGAAGGGGGAGGGTTAATAGGCAAAAACATTCAGTACTTC,TRBV7-2,-,TRBJ2-4,-
CASSFGGNQPQHF,TGTGCCAGCAGCTTCGGGGGGAATCAGCCCCAGCATTTT,TRBV7-2,-,TRBJ1-5,few
CASSQRTGNTEAFF,TGTGCCAGCAGCCAGAGGACAGGAAACACTGAAGCTTTCTTT,TRBV7-8,TRBD1,TRBJ1-1,-
CASSHSPQGAQGNTIYF,TGTGCCAGCTCACATTCCCCACAGGGGGCCCAAGGAAACACCATATATTTT,TRBV18,TRBD1,TRBJ1-3,few
CASSEGGTGQPQHF,TGCGCCAGCAGCGAGGGGGGAACAGGGCAGCCCCAGCATTTT,TRBV5-1,-,TRBJ1-5,-
CASSQDRGDQPQHF,TGCGCCAGCAGCCAAGACCGGGGAGATCAGCCCCAGCATTTT,TRBV4-1,-,TRBJ1-5,few
CASSLSTAASNQPQHF,TGTGCCAGCAGTTTATCGACGGCAGCAAGCAATCAGCCCCAGCATTTT,TRBV28,-,TRBJ1-5,-
CASLRSDTQYF,TGTGCCAGCTTAAGGTCAGATACGCAGTATTTT,TRBV6-6,-,TRBJ2-3,few
CASTGQGAGSGYTF,TGTGCCAGTACTGGACAGGGGGCTGGCTCTGGCTACACCTTC,TRBV19,TRBD1,TRBJ1-2,-
CASSPPGGRETQYF,TGTGCCAGCTCACCACCCGGGGGACGGGAGACCCAGTACTTC,TRBV18,-,TRBJ2-5,few
CSVCTSGRFTDTQYF,TGCAGCGTTTGCACTAGCGGGCGATTCACAGATACGCAGTATTTT,TRBV29-1,TRBD2,TRBJ2-3,few
CASRRDRDGGELFF,TGTGCCAGTAGAAGGGACAGGGATGGCGGGGAGCTGTTTTTT,TRBV19,TRBD1,TRBJ2-2,few
CASSFQGGNTEAFF,TGTGCCAGCAGTTTTCAGGGCGGGAACACTGAAGCTTTCTTT,TRBV6-5,-,TRBJ1-1,-
CASSSQPYNEQFF,TGTGCCAGCAGCTCCCAGCCCTACAATGAGCAGTTCTTC,TRBV7-3,-,TRBJ2-1,-
CASSHKIKGWDHGYTF,TGCGCCAGCAGCCACAAGATAAAGGGATGGGACCATGGCTACACCTTC,TRBV4-3,-,TRBJ1-2,-
CASSTPPWGGYTF,TGTGCCAGTAGCACTCCACCGTGGGGCGGCTACACCTTC,TRBV19,-,TRBJ1-2,-
CASSLQGNSYNEQFF,TGCGCCAGCAGCTTGCAGGGGAACTCCTACAATGAGCAGTTCTTC,TRBV5-1,-,TRBJ2-1,few
CASSSFSGNTIYF,TGTGCCAGCAGCTCCTTTTCTGGAAACACCATATATTTT,TRBV7-2,-,TRBJ1-3,many
CASSLGPLAGGPEETQYF,TGTGCTAGCAGCTTGGGGCCTCTAGCGGGAGGGCCGGAAGAGACCCAGTACTTC,TRBV7-7,TRBD2,TRBJ2-5,few
CASNAGRRNTGELFF,TGTGCCAGCAATGCCGGGAGGAGAAACACCGGGGAGCTGTTTTTT,TRBV7-8,TRBD2,TRBJ2-2,few
CASSPNPGDTQYF,TGTGCCAGCAGCCCCAACCCCGGGGATACGCAGTATTTT,TRBV9,-,TRBJ2-3,-
CASSSQGAGRTGELFF,TGTGCCAGCAGCTCCCAGGGGGCGGGGAGGACCGGGGAGCTGTTTTTT,TRBV5-4,TRBD1,TRBJ2-2,-
CASSRAQETLSSF,TGTGCCAGCAGTAGGGCCCAAGAGACGCTCTCTTCTTTT,TRBV2,-,TRBJ1-3,few
CASSHLEYRTSGGAKFF,TGTGCCAGCAGCCATTTGGAGTACCGTACTAGCGGGGGGGCCAAGTTCTTC,TRBV4-2,TRBD2,TRBJ2-1,few
CASSEQGPKNSPLHF,TGTGCCAGCAGTGAGCAAGGTCCCAAGAATTCACCCCTCCACTTT,TRBV2,-,TRBJ1-6,-
CASSALAKDNEQFF,TGTGCCAGCTCAGCACTAGCAAAAGACAATGAGCAGTTCTTC,TRBV18,-,TRBJ2-1,few
CASTTGGYGYTF,TGTGCCAGCACCACAGGGGGCTATGGCTACACCTTC,TRBV2,TRBD1,TRBJ1-2,few
CASSLKRSVSSYNEQFF,TGCGCCAGCAGCTTGAAACGTTCGGTCTCCTCCTACAATGAGCAGTTCTTC,TRBV5-1,-,TRBJ2-1,-
CASSLGGLGTDTQYF,TGTGCCAGCAGCCTAGGGGGCTTGGGGACAGATACGCAGTATTTT,TRBV14,TRBD1,TRBJ2-3,-
CASSASAGTSGYNEQFF,TGCGCCAGCAGCGCTAGCGCCGGGACTAGCGGATACAATGAGCAGTTCTTC,TRBV4-3,TRBD2,TRBJ2-1,few
CAWRRRTGVREQYF,TGTGCCTGGAGACGACGGACAGGGGTGAGGGAGCAGTACTTC,TRBV30,TRBD1,TRBJ2-7,-
CSVGEGANEKLFF,TGCAGCGTTGGAGAGGGAGCTAATGAAAAACTGTTTTTT,TRBV29-1,-,TRBJ1-4,few
CASSVGTTGNTIYF,TGTGCCAGCAGCGTCGGGACAACTGGAAACACCATATATTTT,TRBV13,-,TRBJ1-3,many
CSVSPENQDTQYF,TGCAGCGTTTCCCCTGAAAACCAAGATACGCAGTATTTT,TRBV29-1,-,TRBJ2-3,-
CASTSSRSGGITGELFF,TGTGCCAGCACCTCCTCGAGGAGCGGGGGGATTACCGGGGAGCTGTTTTTT,TRBV28,TRBD2,TRBJ2-2,-
CADSPVGSTDTQYF,TGTGCGGACTCCCCGGTGGGATCCACAGATACGCAGTATTTT,TRBV30,-,TRBJ2-3,few
CASSTVNYGYTF,TGTGCCAGCAGCACAGTGAACTATGGCTACACCTTC,TRBV9,-,TRBJ1-2,-
CASSSGLLRSNYGYTF,TGTGCCAGCAGTTCCGGCCTCCTTAGGTCAAACTATGGCTACACCTTC,TRBV6-5,-,TRBJ1-2,once
CSVTSVRGAGDTQYF,-,TRBV29-1,-,TRBJ2-3,few
CASSQAERGETQYF,TGTGCCAGCAGCCAAGCGGAGCGAGGGGAGACCCAGTACTTC,TRBV4-2,-,TRBJ2-5,many
CASRIRLVNTEAFF,TGTGCCAGCAGGATAAGGCTCGTGAACACTGAAGCTTTCTTT,TRBV21-1,-,TRBJ1-1,-
CASTPSGDSYEQYF,TGTGCCAGCACTCCCTCGGGAGACTCCTACGAGCAGTACTTC,TRBV11-2,-,TRBJ2-7,few
CASSATLGNTIYF,TGTGCCAGCAGCGCAACACTTGGAAACACCATATATTTT,TRBV9,-,TRBJ1-3,few
CASSLGINTGELFF,TGTGCCAGCAGCTTAGGGATAAACACCGGGGAGCTGTTTTTT,TRBV7-2,-,TRBJ2-2,-